This record looks at one TCR beta chain sequence and its context. Its specific antigen is unknown. Base qualities are not recorded, but no much larger clone differs from it by a single base. This specimen belongs to a study of response to subunit inactivated influenza vaccine (dated by TCRdb to between 2017 and 2018). Study-wide context: The study used deep quantitative T cell receptor repertoire profiling to track responses to a trivalent subunit inactivated influenza vaccine.

Libraries came from RT-PCR. Reads for this sample came from an Illumina HiSeq 2500. Through fastp at Q25 and MiXCR, TCRdb rebuilt clones from the public reads, retaining in-frame beta chains. Entries that share a CDR3 protein sequence are merged under the most common genes and DNA. The sample profile shows about 780,000 distinct CDR3 sequences; less than 20% of them were found once. Clones ranked in the top ten supply roughly 10% of the sample. What the study reported, not specific to this receptor: According to the authors, only a limited number of new T cells may be recruited by each seasonal influenza vaccination.

Deletion took 3 bases off V and 8 bases off J, with a span of 8 bases between the germline ends. CDR1 SEHNR and CDR2 FQNEAQ were looked up in the germline V gene (reference sequence). The CDR3 sequence holds 12 residues, the cysteine and phenylalanine included. The CDR3 DNA has 36 bases and is translated from base 1. The chain uses TRBV7-9 and TRBJ2-1; the D gene cannot be named for sure. The sample was PBMCs from blood, taken around 5 days after vaccination. This TCR came from a man aged 45-60 years who received an inactivated influenza vaccine. Donor details come from another sample of the same person, matched by shared clones. The CDR3 corresponds to CASSFSLYEQFF. The DNA sequence is given as TGTGCCAGCAGCTTCTCCTTATATGAGCAGTTCTTC.